This T cell receptor (beta chain) was observed in a study of human versus mouse CDR3 diversity and MHC coevolution. Study observations and caveats: Mice had fewer CDR3 deletions and insertions than humans on average.

Worth noting for this clone: What it binds is unknown.

This CDR3 region has 15 residues. Per the germline V gene, CDR1 is PRHDT and CDR2 is FYEKMQ (reference sequence). Trimming pared 0 bases from V and 9 bases from J, leaving 15 bases between. Only in-frame clones appear in the TCRdb table, and some are missing; sequencing was by immunoSEQ multiplex PCR. Counted here are around 77,000 clones, roughly 90% occurring once; the ten biggest clones make up around 0.15%. The chain couples TRBV13 to TRBJ1-5, with a possible D match to TRBD1 (5 bases). This receptor was identified in a person aged 25 to 69 in good health. The sequencing sample was made of naive CD4+ T cells from blood. Described subset: CD45RO-negative CD62L-positive naive CD4 T cells. CDR3 sequence: CASSLGRGTGWPQHF. The CDR3 region has the DNA TGTGCCAGCAGCTTAGGCCGGGGGACCGGGTGGCCCCAGCATTTT.